The 13 T cell receptor beta chains in this list originate from one sample, sequenced in a study of T cells after yellow fever vaccination. MiXCR, run by TCRdb on the 5' RACE reads, gives a single entry per CDR3 protein. The sample consists of about 120,000 distinct CDR3 sequences, more than 5.5% of them appearing once. Source: CD4+ T cells sorted from PBMCs, taken approximately 47 days after the first yellow fever vaccination. The receptors here all came from a man between 18 and 29 years old who received the YFV17D yellow fever vaccine.

This clonotype came up many times. The chain carries TRBV10-3 and TRBJ1-2; TRBD1 is a possible D gene (5 bases). This CDR3 is 14 amino acids long. Germline-derived CDR1 and CDR2 are ENHRY and SYGVKD. The germline V and J ends were trimmed by 10 bases and 7 bases, with 22 bases remaining between them. Written as DNA, the CDR3 is TGTGCCACCATAGATTCCGGGACGATCCGTGGCTACACCTTC. Translation gives CATIDSGTIRGYTF.

Notes on this clonotype: A single base separates this from a much larger clone, so it may be a read error. The rearrangement links TRBV10-3 to TRBJ2-5; possible D gene TRBD2, 6 bases. This CDR3 comprises 13 residues. Germline assignment: CDR1 ENHRY and CDR2 SYGVKD. V lost 3 bases, J lost 5 bases, and 10 bases lay in between. The CDR3: CAISDGRGETQYF. The DNA for the CDR3 is TGTGCCATCAGTGATGGTCGGGGGGAGACCCAGTACTTC.

This clonotype occurred once. Given a much more abundant clone one base away, this may be a read error. This rearrangement joins TRBV13 to TRBJ2-7, with TRBD2 matching 7 bases. From germline, CDR1 is PRHDT and CDR2 FYEKMQ (reference sequence). The CDR3 spans 18 residues. The V segment lost 9 bases and the J segment 4 bases; nucleotides outside the gene matches: 24. The CDR3 region has the DNA TGTGCCAGGCTTCCTTCGGGGCGGGGGTCCCTATTTACTTACGAGCAGTACTTC. Translated: CARLPSGRGSLFTYEQYF.

This clonotype has just a few counts. The chain employs TRBV7-8 and TRBJ1-1; D perhaps matches TRBD1 (6 bases). The CDR3 extends over 15 amino acids. Trimming stripped 6 bases from V and 3 bases from J, with 17 bases between. Germline lookup yields CDR1 SGHVS and CDR2 FQNEAQ. CDR3 in DNA: TGTGCCAGCAGTGCCGGGGGGAGGGGGGACACTGAAGCTTTCTTT. Translation gives CASSAGGRGDTEAFF.

At least ten counts were recorded for this clonotype. The genes are TRBV29-1 and TRBJ2-1; D perhaps matches TRBD2 (6 bases). The CDR3 loop spans 13 amino acids. The V end was cut by 2 bases, the J end by 7 bases, with 12 bases between. Per the germline V gene, CDR1 is SQVTM and CDR2 is ANQGSEA. CDR3 in DNA: TGCAGCGTTGAAACCCAACTAGCAAATGAGCAGTTCTTC. Residues: CSVETQLANEQFF.

This chain uses TRBV28 with TRBJ2-6; D may be TRBD1 (5 bases). This CDR3 comprises 19 residues. V dropped 5 bases and J dropped 1 base, with 21 bases sitting between them. Germline V CDR1 and CDR2: MDHEN, SYDVKM. This CDR3 reads CASSAPSGFSVSGANVLTF. For the CDR3, the DNA is TGTGCCAGCAGTGCTCCCTCAGGGTTTTCTGTTTCTGGGGCCAACGTCCTGACTTTC.

This clonotype was seen at least ten times. This rearrangement joins TRBV4-3 to TRBJ1-3, with D possibly TRBD1 on 5 matching bases. Trimming left V 0 bases short and J 6 bases short, with 15 bases between. The CDR3 sequence is 16 residues long. Germline-derived CDR1 and CDR2 are LGHNA and YSLEER. The CDR3 DNA is TGCGCCAGCAGCCAAGAGGGGGGAGCTCTGAAAAACACCATATATTTT. Translation: CASSQEGGALKNTIYF.

This clonotype was recorded at least ten times. This chain connects TRBV5-1 to TRBJ2-3, with D uncertain. CDR1 is SGHRS, CDR2 YFSETQ, per germline. This CDR3 comprises 14 residues. Trimming pared 0 bases from V and 6 bases from J, leaving 11 bases between. CDR3 DNA sequence: TGCGCCAGCAGCTTGGAGCTAGGAAGGGATACGCAGTATTTT. It codes for CASSLELGRDTQYF.

Note on this clonotype: A read error is possible here, since a much larger clone lies one base away. This chain joins TRBV7-2 and TRBJ2-2; D unresolved. This CDR3 is 15 amino acids long. The germline V gene has CDR1 SGHTA and CDR2 FQGNSA. CDR3 in DNA: TGTGCCAACAGCTTAGTTTTCCGATACACCGGGGAGCTGTTTTTT. This sequence encodes CANSLVFRYTGELFF.

This clonotype has a count of ten or more. The rearrangement joins TRBV6-5 to TRBJ2-7; D possibly uses TRBD1 or TRBD2 (5 bases each). Germline CDR1 and CDR2: MNHEY and SVGAGI. The ends were cut back, 0 bases at V and 2 bases at J, with 20 bases in the middle. CDR3 size: 18 residues. This CDR3 reads CASSYSKVGPQAPYEQYF. The CDR3 bases are TGTGCCAGCAGTTACTCGAAAGTGGGACCTCAAGCCCCCTACGAGCAGTACTTC.

This clonotype was detected ten times or more. This rearrangement joins TRBV6-1 to TRBJ2-3; D may be TRBD1 or TRBD2 (5 bases each). The CDR3 runs to 14 residues. Deletions cut 10 bases from V and 5 bases from J, with 19 bases between. Germline V lookup: CDR1 MNHNS, CDR2 SASEGT. The CDR3 region is CATTQRDLGDTQYF. The CDR3 DNA reads TGTGCCACTACCCAGAGGGACCTAGGAGATACGCAGTATTTT.

This clonotype was recorded many times. The V call is TRBV20-1, the J call TRBJ1-1; the D is unclear. The length of the CDR3 is 13 residues. V was trimmed by 2 bases and J by 3 bases, leaving 10 bases between them. Germline V gene lookup returns CDR1 DFQATT and CDR2 SNEGSKA (reference sequence). The CDR3 DNA is TGCAGTGCTAGACACTACGGGGACACTGAAGCTTTCTTT. As protein: CSARHYGDTEAFF.

This clonotype was seen at least ten times. The chain carries TRBV11-1 and TRBJ2-4; 8 bases line up with TRBD2. CDR1 is SGHAT, CDR2 FQDESV, per germline (reference sequence). J lost 8 bases, V lost 5 bases, and 20 bases had no gene match. The CDR3 runs to 18 residues. CDR3 region: CASSPAPAGGSFVDIQYF. The CDR3 coding sequence is TGTGCCAGCAGCCCCGCCCCGGCGGGGGGTTCTTTCGTGGACATTCAGTACTTC.